This T cell receptor (beta chain) was observed in a study of OX40 agonist ivuxolimab in advanced cancers. Study findings and constraints: Expanded clones tended on average to be more numerous among CD8+ T cells than CD4+.

CDR1 and CDR2 (germline): MNHEY, SMNVEV (reference sequence). Between the trimmed V and J ends, which lost 2 bases and 3 bases, there was a span of 14 bases. This CDR3 has 15 residues. To note about this clone: The antigen is unknown.

Assay: immunoSEQ multiplex PCR; the TCRdb copy retains only in-frame clones and omits some. The table shows about 41,000 clones, with almost 80% occurring only once. This sequence was found in an adult with an advanced solid tumor such as melanoma, head and neck, liver or kidney cancer. Sequencing used CD4+ or CD8+ T cells sorted from blood, obtained in a trial of the OX40 agonist ivuxolimab. J is TRBJ2-7 and V is TRBV27; D gene ambiguous. The CDR3, as DNA: TGTGCCAGCAGTTTAGTCGGTAGCAGATTCTACGAGCAGTACTTC. Amino acid sequence: CASSLVGSRFYEQYF.